This TCR beta chain was documented in a study of T cell changes during pregnancy in multiple sclerosis. Profiled with immunoSEQ multiplex PCR; TCRdb holds only in-frame clones, not every one. This table has under 95,000 clones, 90% to 95% appearing once. This CDR3 is built from 14 residues. V was trimmed by 0 bases and J by 4 bases, leaving 7 bases between them. The germline gives CDR1 MRHNA, CDR2 SNTAGT. This specimen consisted of peripheral blood, obtained in the second trimester of pregnancy. The rearrangement links TRBV6-4 to TRBJ2-1, with a weak D call TRBD2 (6 bases). The source of this sequence is a female donor in good health, enrolled as a control in a pregnancy study. Here the CDR3 reads CASSDSSGYNEQFF. The CDR3 region has the DNA TGTGCCAGCAGTGACTCTAGCGGATACAATGAGCAGTTCTTC.